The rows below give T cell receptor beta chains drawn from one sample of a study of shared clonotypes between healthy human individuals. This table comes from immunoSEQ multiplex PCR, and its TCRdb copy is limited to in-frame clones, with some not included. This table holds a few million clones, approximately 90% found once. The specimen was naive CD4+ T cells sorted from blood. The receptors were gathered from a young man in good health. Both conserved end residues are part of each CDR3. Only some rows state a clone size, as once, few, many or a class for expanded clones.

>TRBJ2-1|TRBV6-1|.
CASTTPGDLHNEQFF
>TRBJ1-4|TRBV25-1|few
CASSELGTTNEKLFF
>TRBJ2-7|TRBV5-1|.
CASSLRPSYEQYF
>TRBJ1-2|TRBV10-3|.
CAISPRGGSYGYTF
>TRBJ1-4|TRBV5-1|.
CASSLAAGRGVEKLFF
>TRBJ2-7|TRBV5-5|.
CASSQRGTAYEQYF
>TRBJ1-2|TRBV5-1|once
CASSPVTNYGYTF
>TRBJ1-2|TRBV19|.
CASSIIPGYGYTF
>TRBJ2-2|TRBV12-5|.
CASGLVPENTGELFF
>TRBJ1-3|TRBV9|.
CASSDNYSGNTIYF
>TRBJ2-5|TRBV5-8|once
CASSEGHHQETQYF